A selection of T cell receptor beta chains follows, all from one sample in a study of T cell responses to AZD1222 COVID-19 vaccine. Method: immunoSEQ multiplex PCR; TCRdb's copy keeps in-frame clones and lacks some. The table has 100,000 to 130,000 clones, roughly nine tenths seen once. Here the sequenced sample was peripheral blood, taken on day 0 of AZD1222 vaccination. These receptors all stem from an adult in good health. Each CDR3 is given with its conserved first and last residue. Each record gives: V gene, D gene, clone size, J gene, CDR3 DNA, CDR3 protein. D genes are given only for firm matches. Size is stated for part of the rows, as once, few or many counts, or as a class when the clone is expanded.

TRBV29-1	NA	NA	TRBJ1-1	TGCAGCGTTGATAGCTCGAACACTGAAGCTTTCTTT	CSVDSSNTEAFF
TRBV7-9	NA	NA	TRBJ1-2	TGTGCCAGCAGCCCCCCAGGCGGGTACGGCTACACCTTC	CASSPPGGYGYTF
TRBV11-2	NA	once	TRBJ1-1	TGTGCCAGCAGCTTATACCAGAACACTGAAGCTTTCTTT	CASSLYQNTEAFF
TRBV19	NA	once	TRBJ2-1	TGTGCCAGTAGTATAGAAAGGGAGCAGTTCTTC	CASSIEREQFF
TRBV28	NA	NA	TRBJ1-5	TGTGCCAGCAGTTACAGGGTTGTGGGACAGCCCCAGCATTTT	CASSYRVVGQPQHF
TRBV27	NA	NA	TRBJ1-3	TGTGCCAGCAGTTTACAGGGGACGGGAAACACCATATATTTT	CASSLQGTGNTIYF
TRBV9	NA	NA	TRBJ2-5	TGTGCCAGCAGCGTAGAGTCAGCCCAAGAGACCCAGTACTTC	CASSVESAQETQYF
TRBV24-1	TRBD2	NA	TRBJ2-4	TGTGCCACCAGTGATCCGAAAACTAGCGGGAGCTTCAGCCAAAACATTCAGTACTTC	CATSDPKTSGSFSQNIQYF
TRBV19	TRBD1	NA	TRBJ1-2	TGTGCCAGTAGTATGGGTCGAGGGACAGGGGGCTCTGGCTACACCTTC	CASSMGRGTGGSGYTF
TRBV6-1	TRBD2	NA	TRBJ2-1	TGTGCCAGCAGTGAAAGGGGCCTAGCGGGACCTCGGAATGAGCAGTTCTTC	CASSERGLAGPRNEQFF
TRBV25-1	NA	NA	TRBJ2-3	TGTGCCAGCAGTGAAGCGGGACAAATTACGCAGTATTTT	CASSEAGQITQYF
TRBV4-2	NA	few	TRBJ1-1	TGTGCCAGCAGCCAGGGGGTAGGAATGAACACTGAAGCTTTCTTT	CASSQGVGMNTEAFF
TRBV7-9	NA	NA	TRBJ2-1	TGTGCCAGCAGCTTAGCGGGAGACTCCACGTCCAATGAGCAGTTCTTC	CASSLAGDSTSNEQFF
TRBV6-6	TRBD1	NA	TRBJ1-2	TGTGCCACCCATCATTCTCCGGGACAGGGGTATGGCTACACCTTC	CATHHSPGQGYGYTF
TRBV28	TRBD1	NA	TRBJ1-2	TGTGCCAGCAGTCCACCGGGACAGAACATATATGGCTACACCTTC	CASSPPGQNIYGYTF
TRBV7-3	NA	NA	TRBJ2-5	TGTGCCAGCAGCCAGACCGGGGGTCAAGAGACCCAGTACTTC	CASSQTGGQETQYF
TRBV21-1	NA	NA	TRBJ2-6	TGTGCCAGCAGCTTCCGGGAACATAAGCCTGGGGCCAACGTCCTGACTTTC	CASSFREHKPGANVLTF
TRBV5-1	NA	once	TRBJ2-7	TGCGCCAGCAGCTTGGAGGTCCCCTACGAGCAGTACTTC	CASSLEVPYEQYF
TRBV13	NA	NA	TRBJ2-7	TGTGCCAGCAGCTTGGGTCCCGTCGATCTAGCGTACGAGCAGTACTTC	CASSLGPVDLAYEQYF
TRBV11-2	NA	NA	TRBJ1-2	TGTGCCAGCAGCTTAGGGTCGGGACCTATTGCTAACTATGGCTACACCTTC	CASSLGSGPIANYGYTF
TRBV19	NA	NA	TRBJ1-1	TGTGCCAGTAGTATAAGTAAAGGCCAGATGAACACTGAAGCTTTCTTT	CASSISKGQMNTEAFF
TRBV19	TRBD1	few	TRBJ1-1	TGTGCCAGTAGTATCAGTGGGACAGGGAAGAACACTGAAGCTTTCTTT	CASSISGTGKNTEAFF
TRBV6-5	TRBD1	NA	TRBJ1-5	TGTGCCAGCACTTTAGAGGGGGCTTGGCCCCAGCATTTT	CASTLEGAWPQHF
TRBV10-3	NA	few	TRBJ2-7	TGTGCCATCAGTGACAGGCGAGACGAGCAGTACTTC	CAISDRRDEQYF
TRBV19	NA	NA	TRBJ2-1	TGTGCCAGTAGTACCGGGCCTTACAATGAGCAGTTCTTC	CASSTGPYNEQFF
TRBV18	TRBD1	NA	TRBJ1-4	TGTGCCAGCTCACCGACAGGGGACAGGGATAATGAAAAACTGTTTTTT	CASSPTGDRDNEKLFF
TRBV3-1/TRBV3-2	NA	NA	TRBJ1-2	TGTGCCAGCAGCCAAGATCGGGGGGGGATCCTTTATGGCTACACCTTC	CASSQDRGGILYGYTF
TRBV28	NA	NA	TRBJ1-6	TGTGCCAGCAGTTCCGGGCGGTTCGGCTCCTATAATTCACCCCTCCACTTT	CASSSGRFGSYNSPLHF
TRBV7-9	TRBD1	NA	TRBJ2-7	TGTGCCAGCAGCTTAACAGGGGACTACGAGCAGTACTTC	CASSLTGDYEQYF
TRBV5-1	TRBD2	NA	TRBJ2-5	TGCGCCAGCAGCTTGGCGGGGAGGGGTAGGTTTTCGGAAGAGACCCAGTACTTC	CASSLAGRGRFSEETQYF
TRBV19	NA	NA	TRBJ1-5	TGTGCCAGTAGTATAAAACGGGGGGCAGATGGAATGGGCAGCAATCAGCCCCAGCATTTT	CASSIKRGADGMGSNQPQHF
TRBV3-1/TRBV3-2	TRBD1	NA	TRBJ1-6	TGTGCCAGCAGCCCAGGTGGGGGACAGAGATTAAATTCACCCCTCCACTTT	CASSPGGGQRLNSPLHF
TRBV7-6	TRBD2	once	TRBJ2-2	TGTGCCAGCAGCTTAGTGGTAGTAGCGGGAGACCACGGGGAGCTGTTTTTT	CASSLVVVAGDHGELFF
TRBV28	NA	NA	TRBJ1-2	TGTGCCAGCAGTCCCGGTCAACAGCGTCTGGGTGGCTACACCTTC	CASSPGQQRLGGYTF
TRBV19	NA	NA	TRBJ2-3	TGTGCCAGTAGCTTAACTAGATACGCTGTCGGTACGCAGTATTTT	CASSLTRYAVGTQYF
TRBV28	NA	NA	TRBJ1-2	TGTGCCAGCAGCCTTGATAGGGGCAGGAGCGGCTACACCTTC	CASSLDRGRSGYTF
TRBV4-3	NA	NA	TRBJ2-7	TGCGCCAGCAGCCGTTATCAGGGGCCCTACGAGCAGTACTTC	CASSRYQGPYEQYF
TRBV7-2	TRBD1	NA	TRBJ1-4	TGTGCCAGCAGCCCGGGACAGGGAACCGAAAAACTGTTTTTT	CASSPGQGTEKLFF
TRBV9	NA	NA	TRBJ2-3	TGTGCCAGCAGCGTAGGGTCTAGCCAGGGGGGGGATACGCAGTATTTT	CASSVGSSQGGDTQYF
TRBV7-8	TRBD2	NA	TRBJ2-1	TGTGCCAGCAGCTTAGCGGGGGGGGTTAATGAGCAGTTCTTC	CASSLAGGVNEQFF
TRBV5-1	NA	NA	TRBJ2-2	TGCGCCAGCAGCCGCGAGGGATTGGCCGGGGAGCTGTTTTTT	CASSREGLAGELFF
TRBV30	NA	NA	TRBJ1-4	TGTGCCTGGAGTCCCTCGGGGTTTGAAAAACTGTTTTTT	CAWSPSGFEKLFF
TRBV3-1/TRBV3-2	NA	large	TRBJ2-7	TGTGCCAGCAGCCATCCTTGGTCCGGGAAGTTCTCCTACGAGCAGTACTTC	CASSHPWSGKFSYEQYF
TRBV12-3/TRBV12-4	TRBD1	NA	TRBJ2-5	TGTGCCAGCAGTCTATTCGGACAGGGGGGGCCGTACTTC	CASSLFGQGGPYF
TRBV4-2	NA	NA	TRBJ2-7	TGTGCCAGCAGCCGAGACGGGGGCGTCCCCTACGAGCAGTACTTC	CASSRDGGVPYEQYF
TRBV6-2/TRBV6-3	TRBD1	NA	TRBJ1-2	TGTGCCAGCAGTTCGTCGGGACAGCCCTCCTATGGCTACACCTTC	CASSSSGQPSYGYTF
TRBV7-3	TRBD1	NA	TRBJ2-1	TGTGCCAGCAGCTTAACGTGGGGACAGGGGATGAGCGAGCAGTTCTTC	CASSLTWGQGMSEQFF
TRBV9	NA	NA	TRBJ1-2	TGTGCCAGCAGCGTAGTCTCTTCTAACTATGGCTACACCTTC	CASSVVSSNYGYTF